This T cell receptor beta chain stems from a study of T-cell memory formation after mild COVID-19. General study findings and limits: The study found contracting CD4+ clones mainly in CM and EM and contracting CD8+ clones in EMRA. Clones that contracted from day 15 to 85 were balanced CD4/CD8, while later expanders leaned CD4+.

Germline V CDR1 and CDR2: DFQATT, SNEGSKA (reference sequence). The length of the CDR3 is 12 residues. In this sample, this clonotype turned up a few times. Its antigen is still unknown. At one of its ends the junction is not consistent with the germline gene, which may arise from a read error. Via MiXCR, TCRdb re-called the 5' RACE reads, giving one row per CDR3 protein. The sample gives more than 350,000 distinct CDR3 sequences, 20% to 25% of which show up once; around 13% is in the top ten. The chain has TRBV20-1 and TRBJ2-1; no definite D call. Material: PBMCs or a T cell subset sorted from them (not recorded which). The receptor was isolated from an adult woman who had mild COVID-19 (a few samples of this study predate the infection). Cell type and time point are not known. In nucleotides, the CDR3 is TGCAGTGCTAGAGATCTGGCCCCCCTGATGGCCTTC. It is translated as CSARDLAPLMAF.